These 9 T cell receptor beta chains originate from one sample sequenced in a study of T cell clonality in common variable immunodeficiency. Measured with immunoSEQ multiplex PCR; TCRdb has only the in-frame clones, and not every one. Listed for the sample are about 55,000 clones, none seen a single time. Sequenced material: peripheral blood mononuclear cells. The receptors derive from a person aged 18 to 70 in good health.

This clone has at least ten counts. The CDR3 bases that were read are TGTGCCAGCAGCTTAAGGTCGGGGAACTATGGC. This translates into CASSLRSGNYG. The full-length CDR3 reads as CASSLRSGNYGYTF. The chain uses TRBV7-9 and TRBJ1-2; D call uncertain. The observed sequence ends 3 residues before the CDR3 terminus, with the missing tail filled in from the germline J gene. The CDR3 is 14 amino acids. CDR1 and CDR2 from the germline V gene are SEHNR and FQNEAQ (reference sequence). V gave up 2 bases and J gave up 2 bases, with 9 bases separating them.

This clone was picked up many times. The CDR3 extends 3 residues past the end of the read, so its final part is completed from the germline J gene. The chain carries TRBV5-1 and TRBJ2-3; 10 positions agree with TRBD2. V was clipped by 2 bases and J by 5 bases; unmatched bases: 2. CDR3 length equals 14 residues. CDR1 SGHRS and CDR2 YFSETQ come from the germline V gene. The sequenced part of the CDR3 DNA is TGCGCCAGCAGCTTCGGACTAGCGGAAGATACG. Its translation is CASSFGLAEDT. The whole CDR3 reads CASSFGLAEDTQYF.

This clone has only a few counts. The sequenced part of the CDR3 DNA is TGTGCCAGCTCTACGAGGGCTAGCGGGAGGTTTACGAGCTCCTACGAG. Protein: CASSTRASGRFTSSYE. The whole CDR3 protein is CASSTRASGRFTSSYEQYF. The chain joins TRBV18 to TRBJ2-7; 11 positions match TRBD2. Coverage ceases 3 residues before the CDR3 finishes, and the germline J gene fills in the end. The CDR3 length is 19 residues. The junction had 16 bases not matched to a gene; V was cut back by 6 bases and J by 0 bases. CDR1 KGHSH and CDR2 LQKENI come from the germline V gene. Full variable domain (remainder filled in from reference TRBV18 and TRBJ2-7): NAGVMQNPRHLVRRRGQEARLRCSPMKGHSHVYWYRQLPEEGLKFMVYLQKENIIDESGMPKERFSAEFPKEGPSILRIQQVVRGDSAAYFCASSTRASGRFTSSYEQYFGPGTRLTVT.

This clone was found many times. The CDR3 end lies 3 residues beyond the end of the read and is filled in from the germline J gene. The rearrangement uses TRBV14 and TRBJ1-2; 7 nucleotides line up with TRBD1. After removal of 2 bases from V and 3 bases from J, the junction contained 3 bases not matched to a gene. Germline CDR1 reads SGHDN; CDR2 reads FVKESK. This CDR3 region has 14 residues. The chain's CDR3 is CASSQQGVDYGYTF. The covered CDR3 bases are TGTGCCAGCAGCCAACAGGGGGTGGACTATGGC.

The table lists this clone with many counts. The read ends 3 residues early relative to the CDR3; the germline J gene fills the gap. The chain is built from TRBV6-2 or TRBV6-3 and TRBJ1-1; D possibly corresponds to TRBD1 (6 bases). The CDR3 totals 17 residues. Trimming pared 0 bases from V and 0 bases from J, leaving 14 bases between. Germline CDR1 is MNHEY and CDR2 is SVGEGT. Here the CDR3 reads CASSYSKGHLMNTEAFF. CDR3 bases read: TGTGCCAGCAGTTACTCGAAGGGACATCTTATGAACACTGAA.

At least ten counts were recorded for this clone. Read data end 3 residues before the CDR3 end; the end is taken from the germline J gene. The gene calls are TRBV20-1 and TRBJ2-3; possible D gene TRBD1, 6 bases. Per the germline V gene, CDR1 is DFQATT and CDR2 is SNEGSKA (reference sequence). The CDR3 contains 14 residues. Between the trimmed V and J ends, which lost 3 bases and 5 bases, there was a span of 15 bases. The CDR3 bases that were read are TGCAGTGCTAGGACAGGAGGTTTTCTAGATACG. It codes for CSARTGGFLDT. The full CDR3 sequence reads CSARTGGFLDTQYF.

This clone was detected ten times or more. Read data end 3 residues before the CDR3 end; the end is taken from the germline J gene. The chain has TRBV10-3 and TRBJ2-2; D may match TRBD1 or TRBD2 (5 bases each). The CDR3 is 13 amino acids. Germline V lookup: CDR1 ENHRY, CDR2 SYGVKD. This CDR3 reads CAISRERNEKLFF. CDR3 DNA, as far as it was read: TGTGCCATCTCCAGGGAGCGTAATGAAAAG.

This clone showed up many times. CDR3 DNA (partial): TGCGCCAGCAGCTTGCGGGGTGACAGGGGAGGAGAGACG. It is translated as CASSLRGDRGGET. The full CDR3 reads CASSLRGDRGGETQYF. The V call is TRBV5-1, the J call TRBJ2-3, with 8 nucleotides matching TRBD1. The CDR3 extends 3 residues past the end of the read, so its final part is completed from the germline J gene. CDR3 length equals 16 residues. Germline CDR1 and CDR2: SGHRS and YFSETQ. Looking up the rest from reference TRBV5-1 and TRBJ2-3 gives the full variable domain: KAGVTQTPRYLIKTRGQQVTLSCSPISGHRSVSWYQQTPGQGLQFLFEYFSETQRNKGNFPGRFSGRQFSNSRSEMNVSTLELGDSALYLCASSLRGDRGGETQYFGPGTRLTVL.

The table lists this clone with many counts. The CDR3 end lies 3 residues beyond the end of the read and is filled in from the germline J gene. The gene calls are TRBV14 and TRBJ1-1, with D possibly matching TRBD1 (5 bases). CDR1 and CDR2 (germline): SGHDN, FVKESK. V was shortened by 6 bases and J by 4 bases, with 15 bases between the two germline ends. The length of the CDR3 is 14 residues. Partial CDR3 DNA: TGTGCCAGCAGGCCGATGGGGGGTGGCACTGAA. Protein sequence: CASRPMGGGTE. The CDR3, in full, reads CASRPMGGGTEAFF.